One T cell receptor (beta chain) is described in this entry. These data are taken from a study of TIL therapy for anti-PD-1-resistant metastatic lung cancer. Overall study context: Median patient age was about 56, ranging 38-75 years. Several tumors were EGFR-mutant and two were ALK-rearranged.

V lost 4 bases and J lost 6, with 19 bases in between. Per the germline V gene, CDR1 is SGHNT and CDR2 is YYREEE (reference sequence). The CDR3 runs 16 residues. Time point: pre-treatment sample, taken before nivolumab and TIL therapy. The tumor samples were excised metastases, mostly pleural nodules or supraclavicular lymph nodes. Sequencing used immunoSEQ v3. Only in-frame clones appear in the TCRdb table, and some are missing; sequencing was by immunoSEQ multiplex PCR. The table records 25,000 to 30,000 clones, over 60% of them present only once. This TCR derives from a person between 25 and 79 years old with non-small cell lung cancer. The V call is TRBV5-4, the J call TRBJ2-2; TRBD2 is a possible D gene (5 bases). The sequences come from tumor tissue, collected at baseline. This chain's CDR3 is CASSGSRASSAGELFF. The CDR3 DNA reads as TGTGCCAGCAGCGGGTCGAGGGCTAGCTCGGCCGGGGAGCTGTTTTTT.